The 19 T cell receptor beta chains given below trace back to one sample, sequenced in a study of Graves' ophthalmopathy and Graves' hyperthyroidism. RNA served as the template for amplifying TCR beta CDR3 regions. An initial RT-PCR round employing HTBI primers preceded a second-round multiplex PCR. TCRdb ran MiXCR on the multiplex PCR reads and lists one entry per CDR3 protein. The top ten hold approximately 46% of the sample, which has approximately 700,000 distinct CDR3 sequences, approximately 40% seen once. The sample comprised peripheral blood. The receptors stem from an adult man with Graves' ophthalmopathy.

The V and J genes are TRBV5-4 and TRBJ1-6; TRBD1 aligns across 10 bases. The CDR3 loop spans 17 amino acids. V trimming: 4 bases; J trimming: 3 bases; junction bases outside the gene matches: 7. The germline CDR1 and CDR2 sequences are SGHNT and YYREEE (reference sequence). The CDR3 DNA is TGTGCCAGCAGCGGACGGGACAGGGGACTCTATAATTCACCCCTCCACTTT. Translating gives CASSGRDRGLYNSPLHF.

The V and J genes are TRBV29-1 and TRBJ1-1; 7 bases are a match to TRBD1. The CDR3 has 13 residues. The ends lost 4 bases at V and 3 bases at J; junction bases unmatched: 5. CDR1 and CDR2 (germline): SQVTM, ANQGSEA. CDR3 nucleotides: TGCAGCGTTGTTGGAGGGGGCCACACTGAAGCTTTCTTT. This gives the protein CSVVGGGHTEAFF.

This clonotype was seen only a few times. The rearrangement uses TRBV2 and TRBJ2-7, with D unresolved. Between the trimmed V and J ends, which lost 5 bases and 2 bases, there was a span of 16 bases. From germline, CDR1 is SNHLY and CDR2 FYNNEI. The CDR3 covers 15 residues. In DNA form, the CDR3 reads TGTGCCAGCAGTTACTCGCTACAGCCCCCCTACGAGCAGTACTTC. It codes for CASSYSLQPPYEQYF.

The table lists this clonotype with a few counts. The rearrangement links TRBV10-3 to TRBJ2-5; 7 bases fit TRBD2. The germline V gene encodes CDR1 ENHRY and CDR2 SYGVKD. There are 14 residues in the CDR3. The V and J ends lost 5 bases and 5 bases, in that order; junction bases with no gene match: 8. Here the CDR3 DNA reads TGTGCCATCAGTAAACTAGCGAGCGAGGAGACCCAGTACTTC. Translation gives CAISKLASEETQYF.

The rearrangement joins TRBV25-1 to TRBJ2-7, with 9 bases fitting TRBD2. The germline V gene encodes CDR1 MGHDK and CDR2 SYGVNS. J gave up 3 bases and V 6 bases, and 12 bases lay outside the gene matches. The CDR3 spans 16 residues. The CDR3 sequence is CASSLGGSGSNYEQYF. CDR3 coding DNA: TGTGCCAGCAGCTTAGGGGGTAGCGGGAGTAACTACGAGCAGTACTTC.

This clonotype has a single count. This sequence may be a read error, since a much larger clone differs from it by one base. This CDR3 is CASRPTGMSTEAFF. CDR3 in DNA: TGTGCCAGCAGGCCAACAGGAATGAGCACTGAAGCTTTCTTT. V usage is TRBV2 and J usage is TRBJ1-1, with D possibly TRBD1 on 5 matching bases. Germline V gives CDR1 SNHLY, CDR2 FYNNEI. The ends were cut back, 6 bases at V and 4 bases at J, with 15 bases in the middle. This CDR3 is built from 14 residues.

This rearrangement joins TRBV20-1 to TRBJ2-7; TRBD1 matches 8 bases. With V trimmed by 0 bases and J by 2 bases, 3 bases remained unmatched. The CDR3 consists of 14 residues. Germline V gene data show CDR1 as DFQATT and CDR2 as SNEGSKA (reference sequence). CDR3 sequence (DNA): TGCAGTGCTAGAGAGGACAGGGCTCCCTACGAGCAGTACTTC. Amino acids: CSAREDRAPYEQYF.

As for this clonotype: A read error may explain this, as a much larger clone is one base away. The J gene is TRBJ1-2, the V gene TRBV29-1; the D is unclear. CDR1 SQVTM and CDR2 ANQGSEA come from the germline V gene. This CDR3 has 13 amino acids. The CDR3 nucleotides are TGCAGCGTTGAAATTCCGGATTTAGGATTTATTCCATTC. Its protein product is CSVEIPDLGFIPF.

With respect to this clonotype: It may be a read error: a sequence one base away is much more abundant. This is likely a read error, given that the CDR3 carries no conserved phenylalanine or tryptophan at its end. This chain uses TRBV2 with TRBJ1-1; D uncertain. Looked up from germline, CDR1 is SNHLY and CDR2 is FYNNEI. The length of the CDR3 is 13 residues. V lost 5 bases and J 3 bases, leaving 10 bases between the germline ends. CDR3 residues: CASSYPHDTEAFL. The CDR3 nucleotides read TGTGCCAGCAGTTACCCCCACGACACTGAAGCTTTCCTT.

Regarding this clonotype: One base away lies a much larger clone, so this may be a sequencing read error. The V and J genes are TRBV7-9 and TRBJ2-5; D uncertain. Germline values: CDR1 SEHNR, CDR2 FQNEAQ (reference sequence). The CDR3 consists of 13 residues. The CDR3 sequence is CASSLAFQETLYF. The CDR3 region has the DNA TGTGCCAGCAGCTTGGCCTTCCAAGAGACCCTGTACTTC. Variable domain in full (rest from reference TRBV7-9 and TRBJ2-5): DTGVSQNPRHKITKRGQNVTFRCDPISEHNRLYWYRQTLGQGPEFLTYFQNEAQLEKSRLLSDRFSAERPKGSFSTLEIQRTEQGDSAMYLCASSLAFQETLYFGPGTRLLVL.

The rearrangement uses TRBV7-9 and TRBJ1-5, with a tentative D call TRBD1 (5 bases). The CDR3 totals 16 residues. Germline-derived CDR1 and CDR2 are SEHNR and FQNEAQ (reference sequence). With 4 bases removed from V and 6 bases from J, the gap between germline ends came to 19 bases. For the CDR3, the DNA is TGTGCCAGCAGCTCGTCGGGGCTCGGGGCGAGTCAGCCCCAGCATTTT. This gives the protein CASSSSGLGASQPQHF. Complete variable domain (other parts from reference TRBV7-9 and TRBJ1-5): DTGVSQNPRHKITKRGQNVTFRCDPISEHNRLYWYRQTLGQGPEFLTYFQNEAQLEKSRLLSDRFSAERPKGSFSTLEIQRTEQGDSAMYLCASSSSGLGASQPQHFGDGTRLSIL.

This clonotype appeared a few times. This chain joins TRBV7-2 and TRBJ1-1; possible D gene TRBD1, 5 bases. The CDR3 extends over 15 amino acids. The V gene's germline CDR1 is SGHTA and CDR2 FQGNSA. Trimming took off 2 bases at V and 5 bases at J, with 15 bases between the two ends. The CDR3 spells CASSLFGTYRTEAFF. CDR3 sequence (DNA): TGTGCCAGCAGCTTATTCGGGACCTATCGGACTGAAGCTTTCTTT.

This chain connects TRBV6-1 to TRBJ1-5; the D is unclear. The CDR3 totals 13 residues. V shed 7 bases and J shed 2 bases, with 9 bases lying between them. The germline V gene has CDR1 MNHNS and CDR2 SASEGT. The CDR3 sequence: CASTVDGNQPQHF. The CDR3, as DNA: TGTGCCAGCACGGTGGATGGCAATCAGCCCCAGCATTTT.

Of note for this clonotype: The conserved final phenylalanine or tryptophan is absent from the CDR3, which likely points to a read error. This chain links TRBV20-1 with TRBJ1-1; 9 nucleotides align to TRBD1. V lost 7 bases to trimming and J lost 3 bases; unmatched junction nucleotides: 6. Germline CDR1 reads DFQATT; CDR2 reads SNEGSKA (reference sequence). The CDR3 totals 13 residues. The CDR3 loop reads CSVLDRGDTEAFL. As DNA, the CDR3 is TGCAGTGTTTTAGACAGGGGGGACACTGAAGCTTTCCTT.

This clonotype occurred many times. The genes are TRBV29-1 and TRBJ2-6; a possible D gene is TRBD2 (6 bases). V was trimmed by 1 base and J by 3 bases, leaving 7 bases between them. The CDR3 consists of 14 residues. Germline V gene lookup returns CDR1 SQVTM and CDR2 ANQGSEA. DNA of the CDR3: TGCAGCGTTGAAGGGGGGGTTGGGGCCAACGTCCTGACTTTC. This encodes CSVEGGVGANVLTF.

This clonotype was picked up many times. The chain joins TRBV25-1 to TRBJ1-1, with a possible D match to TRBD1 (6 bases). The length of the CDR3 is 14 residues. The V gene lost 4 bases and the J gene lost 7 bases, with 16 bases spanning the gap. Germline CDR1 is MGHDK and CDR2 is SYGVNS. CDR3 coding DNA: TGTGCCAGCAGTGCGACAGGTCACCCCCTTGAAGCTTTCTTT. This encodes CASSATGHPLEAFF.

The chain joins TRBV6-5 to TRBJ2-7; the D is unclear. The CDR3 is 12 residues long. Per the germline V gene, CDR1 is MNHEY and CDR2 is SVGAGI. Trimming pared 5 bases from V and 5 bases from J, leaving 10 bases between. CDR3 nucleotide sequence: TGTGCCAGCAGTGTGGGCAGTCACGAGCAGTACTTC. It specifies CASSVGSHEQYF.

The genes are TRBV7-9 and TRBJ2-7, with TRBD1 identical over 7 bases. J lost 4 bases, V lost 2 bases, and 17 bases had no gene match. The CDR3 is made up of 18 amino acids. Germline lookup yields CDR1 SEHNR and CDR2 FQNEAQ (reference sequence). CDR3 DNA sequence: TGTGCCAGCAGCTTACACCGTCAATTGACAGGGAAAGGATACGAGCAGTACTTC. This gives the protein CASSLHRQLTGKGYEQYF. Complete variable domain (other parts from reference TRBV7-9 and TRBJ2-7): DTGVSQNPRHKITKRGQNVTFRCDPISEHNRLYWYRQTLGQGPEFLTYFQNEAQLEKSRLLSDRFSAERPKGSFSTLEIQRTEQGDSAMYLCASSLHRQLTGKGYEQYFGPGTRLTVT.

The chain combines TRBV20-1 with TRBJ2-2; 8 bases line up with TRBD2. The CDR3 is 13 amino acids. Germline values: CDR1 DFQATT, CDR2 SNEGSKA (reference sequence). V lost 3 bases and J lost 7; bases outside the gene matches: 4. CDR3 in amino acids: CSASGRAVGELFF. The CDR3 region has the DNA TGCAGTGCTAGCGGGAGGGCCGTCGGGGAGCTGTTTTTT.